Listed below are T cell receptor beta chains from one sample, sequenced in a study of T cell repertoires in cytomegalovirus infection. Via MiXCR, TCRdb re-called the reads, giving one row per CDR3 protein. This table has approximately 100,000 distinct CDR3 sequences, more than 20% appearing once. The source material was CD8+ T cells from PBMCs. Receptors originate from a human donor in good health (CMV status not recorded). Some clones in this sample may be carry-over from other donors' samples. The CDR3 runs from the conserved cysteine through the conserved F or W. A D gene is named only where the DNA matches it firmly. Part of the rows lack a size; the others show once, few, many or a class for expanded clones.

len	d_gene	abundance	v_gene	j_gene	CDR3aa	CDR3nt
14	.	few	TRBV2	TRBJ2-1	CASWTHNSDNEQFF	TGTGCCAGCTGGACTCATAATTCAGACAATGAGCAGTTCTTC
14	.	.	TRBV2	TRBJ2-1	CASTGGNSYNEQFF	TGTGCCAGCACTGGCGGGAACTCCTACAATGAGCAGTTCTTC
12	.	once	TRBV20-1	TRBJ2-3	CSVEYRTDTQYF	TGCAGTGTAGAGTACCGCACAGATACGCAGTATTTT
12	.	.	TRBV2	TRBJ2-7	CASEGSGYEQYF	TGTGCTTCAGAAGGATCGGGATACGAGCAGTACTTC
15	TRBD1	few	TRBV6-4	TRBJ2-3	CASSDSTGGADTQYF	TGTGCCAGCAGTGACTCGACAGGGGGCGCAGATACGCAGTATTTT
14	TRBD1	.	TRBV7-9	TRBJ2-1	CASSAGQGDNEQFF	TGTGCCAGCAGCGCGGGACAGGGCGACAATGAGCAGTTCTTC
13	.	few	TRBV7-9	TRBJ2-7	CASSLALAYEQYF	TGTGCCAGCAGCTTAGCGCTAGCTTACGAGCAGTACTTC
11	.	.	TRBV30	TRBJ1-1	CAWSIGQEAFF	TGTGCCTGGAGTATTGGACAGGAAGCTTTCTTT
16	.	many	TRBV7-2	TRBJ2-2	CASSRGTLANTGELFF	TGTGCCAGCAGCAGAGGGACATTGGCGAACACCGGGGAGCTGTTTTTT
15	.	.	TRBV9	TRBJ2-3	CASGQGLQDTDTQYF	TGTGCCAGCGGTCAGGGGCTACAAGACACAGATACGCAGTATTTT
14	TRBD1	.	TRBV9	TRBJ2-3	CASSTTGGLDTQYF	TGTGCCAGCAGCACGACAGGGGGATTGGATACGCAGTATTTT
15	.	few	TRBV4-3	TRBJ2-6	CASSQGGSGANVLTF	TGCGCCAGCAGCCAAGGGGGGTCTGGGGCCAACGTCCTGACTTTC
11	.	.	TRBV25-1	TRBJ2-1	CASSGGYEQFF	TGTGCCAGCAGTGGGGGTTATGAGCAGTTCTTC
15	TRBD2	many	TRBV7-3	TRBJ2-5	CASSLSGGYQETQYF	TGTGCCAGCAGCTTGAGCGGGGGGTACCAAGAGACCCAGTACTTC
15	TRBD1	few	TRBV27	TRBJ1-2	CASSLRTGARNGYTF	TGTGCCAGCAGTTTAAGGACAGGGGCGAGGAATGGCTACACCTTC
16	TRBD1	many	TRBV18	TRBJ2-6	CASSPQGGTGANVLTF	TGTGCCAGCTCACCACAAGGGGGCACGGGGGCCAACGTCCTGACTTTC
15	TRBD2	many	TRBV7-2	TRBJ2-3	CASSGTSGGTDTQYF	TGTGCCAGCAGTGGTACTAGCGGGGGAACAGATACGCAGTATTTT